The 22 T cell receptor beta chains below come from one sample, sequenced in a study of shared clonotypes between healthy human individuals (dated by TCRdb to the early 2020s). Library creation used the immunoSEQ multiplex PCR assay. Not all clones reach the TCRdb copy of this immuneACCESS table, which keeps in-frame sequences only. Checked studies attribute under half of the gap to unresolved V genes and leave the rest unexplained. The sample yields about 510,000 clones; roughly 79% were counted once. About an eighth of the sample belongs to the ten largest clones. Sequencing was carried out using PBMCs. The receptors stem from a woman aged 35 to 49 in good health. Some clones in this sample may be carry-over from other donors' samples.

The CDR3 loop is CASSAPGHYGYTF. The CDR3 bases are TGTGCCAGCAGTGCCCCTGGGCACTATGGCTACACCTTC. The chain couples TRBV6-5 to TRBJ1-2; the D is unclear. V lost 5 bases and J lost 3, with 10 bases in between. The CDR3 runs to 13 residues. Looked up from germline, CDR1 is MNHEY and CDR2 is SVGAGI.

The chain couples TRBV12-2 to TRBJ1-1; the table's TRBD1 call for D was not verified on the DNA. TRBV12-2 is tagged as a pseudogene. The CDR3 runs to 12 residues. Here the CDR3 reads CASRTENTEAFF. The CDR3 DNA reads TGTGCAAGTCGGACAGAGAACACTGAAGCTTTCTTT.

This chain uses TRBV7-3 with TRBJ2-1; either TRBD1 or TRBD2 may fit D (5 bases each). The CDR3 runs to 13 residues. Germline V gene data show CDR1 as SGHTA and CDR2 as FQGTGA. V lost 4 bases to trimming and J lost 6 bases, with 10 bases between them. The chain's CDR3 is CASSSSGTNEQFF. CDR3 coding DNA: TGTGCCAGCAGCTCGTCAGGGACCAATGAGCAGTTCTTC.

V usage is TRBV6-1 and J usage is TRBJ2-5; tentatively, D is TRBD2 (6 bases). Trimming shortened V by 2 bases and J by 4 bases, and 14 bases separated the two germline ends. There are 15 residues in the CDR3. Germline V CDR1 and CDR2: MNHNS, SASEGT. The CDR3 DNA sequence: TGTGCCAGCAGTGAAAGGGTTAGCGGCCCAGAGACCCAGTACTTC. Translation gives CASSERVSGPETQYF.

This clone was seen more than once but under ten times. Distinct nucleotide sequences in the sample also encode this CDR3. The rearrangement uses TRBV28 and TRBJ1-1; no clear D gene. Germline V gives CDR1 MDHEN, CDR2 SYDVKM. The CDR3 runs to 14 residues. Trimming left V 2 bases short and J 0 bases short, with 7 bases between. CDR3 bases: TGTGCCAGCAGTTTAAGGCAGATGAACACTGAAGCTTTCTTT. Translated: CASSLRQMNTEAFF.

The chain is built from TRBV5-1 and TRBJ2-3; 11 bases are shared with TRBD2. The length of the CDR3 is 16 residues. Germline CDR1 reads SGHRS; CDR2 reads YFSETQ. V shed 0 bases, J shed 4 bases, and the junction held 4 bases outside the gene matches. The CDR3 sequence is CASSLVAGGSADTQYF. The DNA for the CDR3 is TGCGCCAGCAGCTTGGTAGCGGGAGGGTCCGCAGATACGCAGTATTTT.

The V gene is TRBV19, the J gene TRBJ1-5, with a weak D call TRBD1 (5 bases). Trimming shortened V by 5 bases and J by 7 bases, and 12 bases separated the two germline ends. The CDR3 length is 13 residues. The germline V gene encodes CDR1 LNHDA and CDR2 SQIVND (reference sequence). CDR3 in amino acids: CASSPRRDQPQHF. CDR3 sequence (DNA): TGTGCCAGTAGTCCCCGGAGGGACCAGCCCCAGCATTTT.

This rearrangement joins TRBV28 to TRBJ2-7; 9 bases line up with TRBD2. Germline-derived CDR1 and CDR2 are MDHEN and SYDVKM. V shed 6 bases and J 3 bases; nucleotides not matched to a gene: 9. The CDR3 has 15 amino acids. Written as DNA, the CDR3 is TGTGCCAGCAGAGAGGTAGCGGGAGAGAACTACGAGCAGTACTTC. It encodes CASREVAGENYEQYF.

This clone was observed at least ten times. The same CDR3 is also encoded by other DNA sequences in this sample. For the CDR3, the DNA is TGTGCCAGCACACGACCGACAGGGGCCGAAGCTTTCTTT. Translating gives CASTRPTGAEAFF. The V call is TRBV2, the J call TRBJ1-1; 8 bases are a match to TRBD1. This CDR3 contains 13 residues. Trimming removed 7 bases from V and 8 bases from J; junction bases left unmatched: 9. Germline V gene lookup returns CDR1 SNHLY and CDR2 FYNNEI.

The table lists this clone with a count of one. The DNA for the CDR3 is TGTGCCTGGACAAGGGTCCCTGGGGCCAACGTCCTGACTTTC. Its translation is CAWTRVPGANVLTF. V is TRBV30 and J is TRBJ2-6; D remains unclear. V lost 4 bases, J lost 2 bases, and 9 bases lay in between. Germline lookup yields CDR1 GTSNPN and CDR2 SVGIG (reference sequence). The CDR3 sequence is 14 residues long.

The chain recombines TRBV14 with TRBJ1-2; tentative D call: TRBD1 (5 bases). Germline V gene lookup returns CDR1 SGHDN and CDR2 FVKESK. This CDR3 spans 15 amino acids. The V gene lost 1 base and the J gene lost 2 bases, with 11 bases spanning the gap. The CDR3 DNA sequence: TGTGCCAGCAGCCAAGTGGGGCAAAGGAACTATGGCTACACCTTC. Translated: CASSQVGQRNYGYTF.

This rearrangement joins TRBV4-3 to TRBJ2-1; 11 nucleotides align to TRBD2. The CDR3 covers 14 residues. Germline lookup yields CDR1 LGHNA and CDR2 YSLEER. The J segment lost 15 bases and the V segment lost 1 base, leaving 8 bases of the junction unmatched. For the CDR3, the DNA is TGCGCCAGCAGCCAAGGGTTAGCGGGAGGGCCGGGGTTCTTC. Residues: CASSQGLAGGPGFF.

The chain employs TRBV2 and TRBJ2-1; 7 bases match TRBD2. Germline CDR1 SNHLY, CDR2 FYNNEI. The length of the CDR3 is 16 residues. The trim removed 2 bases at V and 7 bases at J, leaving 11 bases unmatched. The CDR3 bases are TGTGCCAGCAGTGAATGGGAGGGCACCTCTTGGAATGAGCAGTTCTTC. Its protein is CASSEWEGTSWNEQFF. Supplemented by reference TRBV2 and TRBJ2-1, the full variable domain reads EPEVTQTPSHQVTQMGQEVILRCVPISNHLYFYWYRQILGQKVEFLVSFYNNEISEKSEIFDDQFSVERPDGSNFTLKIRSTKLEDSAMYFCASSEWEGTSWNEQFFGPGTRLTVL.

This clone was observed a few times. The chain combines TRBV10-3 with TRBJ1-4, with D hard to call. The length of the CDR3 is 14 residues. The germline gives CDR1 ENHRY, CDR2 SYGVKD. Trimming cost V 3 bases and J 3 bases, with 8 bases left between them. The CDR3 is CAISDRVPNEKLFF. In DNA, the CDR3 is TGTGCCATCAGTGACCGGGTTCCTAATGAAAAACTGTTTTTT.

V gene TRBV5-1 combines with J gene TRBJ2-3, with 8 bases identical to TRBD2. Germline CDR1 reads SGHRS; CDR2 reads YFSETQ. The CDR3 is made up of 13 amino acids. V was clipped by 3 bases and J by 10 bases; unmatched bases: 7. CDR3 in amino acids: CASSSTSGSAQYF. CDR3 coding DNA: TGCGCCAGCAGCTCTACAAGCGGGAGTGCGCAGTATTTT.

The chain has TRBV18 and TRBJ2-4; D not resolved. The CDR3 sequence is 12 residues long. In germline, CDR1 is KGHSH, CDR2 LQKENI. V was trimmed by 6 bases and J by 8 bases, leaving 11 bases between them. The CDR3 here is CASSPASDIQYF. CDR3 bases: TGTGCCAGCTCGCCCGCGTCTGACATTCAGTACTTC.

The gene calls are TRBV7-2 and TRBJ2-4; maybe TRBD2 (6 bases). Germline CDR1 is SGHTA and CDR2 is FQGNSA. The CDR3 length is 15 residues. The V and J ends lost 5 bases and 3 bases respectively, with 14 bases between them. CDR3 DNA: TGTGCCAGCAGCATTGACGGGGGAATCAAAAACATTCAGTACTTC. Translated, it gives CASSIDGGIKNIQYF.

The chain carries TRBV18 and TRBJ2-1; D uncertain. The CDR3 length is 13 residues. V shed 3 bases and J shed 5 bases, with 8 bases lying between them. Germline CDR1 reads KGHSH; CDR2 reads LQKENI. For the CDR3, the DNA is TGTGCCAGCTCACCTAGGGCGGACAATGAGCAGTTCTTC. It encodes CASSPRADNEQFF. The whole variable domain, filled in from reference TRBV18 and TRBJ2-1, reads NAGVMQNPRHLVRRRGQEARLRCSPMKGHSHVYWYRQLPEEGLKFMVYLQKENIIDESGMPKERFSAEFPKEGPSILRIQQVVRGDSAAYFCASSPRADNEQFFGPGTRLTVL.

This chain uses TRBV14 with TRBJ1-1; no firm D call. The V and J ends lost 1 base and 4 bases respectively, with 7 bases between them. The CDR3 spans 13 residues. The V gene's germline CDR1 is SGHDN and CDR2 FVKESK. The CDR3 spells CASSQVDGTEAFF. Written as DNA, the CDR3 is TGTGCCAGCAGCCAAGTAGACGGCACTGAAGCTTTCTTT.

This chain uses TRBV2 with TRBJ1-2; tentatively, D is TRBD1 (5 bases). V lost 7 bases to trimming and J lost 8 bases, with 20 bases between them. CDR1 and CDR2 (germline): SNHLY, FYNNEI. The CDR3 length is 14 residues. CDR3 DNA: TGTGCCAGCACCCGGATAGGGGTAGGGCGCGGCTACACCTTC. This translates into CASTRIGVGRGYTF.

V gene TRBV19 combines with J gene TRBJ1-1; D unresolved. The CDR3 is 13 amino acids. Between the trimmed V and J ends, which lost 0 bases and 10 bases, there was a span of 12 bases. Germline loops: CDR1 LNHDA, CDR2 SQIVND (reference sequence). The CDR3 loop reads CASSIEGSIGAFF. The CDR3 nucleotides read TGTGCCAGTAGTATAGAAGGCAGCATCGGAGCTTTCTTT.

This clone was seen a single time. The V and J genes are TRBV7-3 and TRBJ2-3; the D is unclear. Germline CDR1 SGHTA, CDR2 FQGTGA. V was cut by 3 bases and J by 5 bases, with 9 bases left in between. CDR3 length: 13 amino acids. The CDR3 region is CASSFTRRDTQYF. In nucleotides, the CDR3 is TGTGCCAGCAGCTTCACAAGAAGAGATACGCAGTATTTT.